The 22 T cell receptor beta chains reported below all come from one sample, sequenced in a study of shared clonotypes between healthy human individuals. TCRdb's table, derived via immunoSEQ multiplex PCR, lists solely in-frame clones and lacks some. The table lists 550,000 to 800,000 clones, 90% of them singletons. The sample was memory CD8+ T cells from PBMCs. Subset described: CD45RO+ cells pooled with CCR7-negative TemRA cells. These receptors were collected from a man between 18 and 35 years old in good health. Some clones in this sample may be carry-over from other donors' samples.

The rearrangement uses TRBV7-9 and TRBJ2-5, with D possibly matching TRBD1 (5 bases). V was cut by 0 bases and J by 5 bases, with 7 bases left in between. The CDR3 runs 13 residues. The germline V gene encodes CDR1 SEHNR and CDR2 FQNEAQ (reference sequence). The CDR3 sequence is CASSLASGETQYF. Written as DNA, the CDR3 is TGTGCCAGCAGCTTAGCATCAGGGGAGACCCAGTACTTC.

The CDR3: CAWSSELLPPYEQYF. The CDR3 nucleotides read TGTGCCTGGAGTTCTGAGCTCCTTCCTCCCTACGAGCAGTACTTC. The genes are TRBV30 and TRBJ2-7, with D hard to call. Per the germline V gene, CDR1 is GTSNPN and CDR2 is SVGIG (reference sequence). The CDR3 is 15 residues long. V lost 2 bases and J lost 2, with 16 bases in between.

CDR3 in DNA: TGTGCCAGCAGCTTGGGGCCGAACTTTTACAATGAGCAGTTCTTC. Its translation is CASSLGPNFYNEQFF. V is TRBV5-6 and J is TRBJ2-1, with D unresolved. CDR1 and CDR2 (germline): SGHDT, YYEEEE. The CDR3 consists of 15 residues. V lost 0 bases and J lost 4, with 11 bases in between.

This clone was seen once. The chain is built from TRBV7-8 and TRBJ2-7; tentatively, D is TRBD2 (6 bases). The CDR3 is 15 amino acids. Between the trimmed V and J ends, which lost 4 bases and 3 bases, there was a span of 16 bases. Germline loops: CDR1 SGHVS, CDR2 FQNEAQ. The CDR3 coding sequence is TGTGCCAGCAGCTCTCCGGGACTGCCCGACTACGAGCAGTACTTC. This translates into CASSSPGLPDYEQYF.

CDR3 amino acids: CASAGGLEAFF. The CDR3 DNA reads TGTGCCAGCGCTGGGGGCCTTGAAGCTTTCTTT. The gene calls are TRBV5-6 and TRBJ1-1, with a possible D match to TRBD1 (6 bases). V was clipped by 7 bases and J by 7 bases, with 11 bases between them. CDR1 and CDR2 from the germline V gene are SGHDT and YYEEEE. The CDR3 spans 11 residues.

The chain recombines TRBV19 with TRBJ2-5; 8 bases fit TRBD2. The CDR3 runs 13 residues. The V gene's germline CDR1 is LNHDA and CDR2 SQIVND (reference sequence). The ends lost 5 bases at V and 7 bases at J; junction bases unmatched: 6. The CDR3 DNA sequence: TGTGCCAGTAGTGACGGGAGGGTGGCGACCCAGTACTTC. Translating gives CASSDGRVATQYF.

As DNA, the CDR3 is TGTGCCAGCAGGACTAGCGGGAGAATCACCGGGGAGCTGTTTTTT. Amino acid sequence: CASRTSGRITGELFF. The gene calls are TRBV27 and TRBJ2-2; the match to TRBD2 covers 12 bases. Germline V gene lookup returns CDR1 MNHEY and CDR2 SMNVEV (reference sequence). This CDR3 contains 15 residues. The ends lost 6 bases at V and 4 bases at J; junction bases unmatched: 3.

The V and J genes are TRBV13 and TRBJ2-2; 8 nucleotides agree with TRBD1. The CDR3 totals 16 residues. V was clipped by 5 bases and J by 5 bases; unmatched bases: 10. Germline V gives CDR1 PRHDT, CDR2 FYEKMQ (reference sequence). CDR3 nucleotide sequence: TGTGCCAGCAGCCAAAACAGGGGGAGAGCAACCGGGGAGCTGTTTTTT. Protein sequence: CASSQNRGRATGELFF.

V and J are TRBV6-5 and TRBJ2-1, with D perhaps matching TRBD2 (6 bases). CDR1 and CDR2 (germline): MNHEY, SVGAGI. The CDR3 sequence is 16 residues long. V lost 0 bases and J lost 3, with 12 bases in between. In DNA, the CDR3 is TGTGCCAGCAGTTACTCTCGAGTCGGGGGCTACAATGAGCAGTTCTTC. It encodes CASSYSRVGGYNEQFF.

The chain uses TRBV7-9 and TRBJ2-2; D is possibly TRBD2 (5 bases). From germline, CDR1 is SEHNR and CDR2 FQNEAQ (reference sequence). This CDR3 is 13 amino acids long. Trimming took 3 bases from V and 8 from J, leaving 10 bases between them. DNA of the CDR3: TGTGCCAGCAGCTTGGACTTGATGGGGGAGCTGTTTTTT. This gives the protein CASSLDLMGELFF.

The chain joins TRBV30 to TRBJ2-7; D perhaps matches TRBD2 (6 bases). Trimming pared 2 bases from V and 1 base from J, leaving 9 bases between. CDR3 length equals 13 residues. Germline CDR1 and CDR2: GTSNPN and SVGIG (reference sequence). DNA of the CDR3: TGTGCCTGGAGTTTTGGAGGGTCCTACGAGCAGTACTTC. Protein sequence: CAWSFGGSYEQYF.

This clone was counted once. The V and J genes are TRBV20-1 and TRBJ2-7, with D possibly being TRBD2 (6 bases). Trimming pared 0 bases from V and 11 bases from J, leaving 11 bases between. Germline loops: CDR1 DFQATT, CDR2 SNEGSKA (reference sequence). The CDR3 totals 11 residues. CDR3 residues: CSAREGDWKYF. For the CDR3, the DNA is TGCAGTGCTAGAGAGGGGGACTGGAAGTACTTC.

V and J are TRBV29-1 and TRBJ2-7; 10 bases map to TRBD2. J was trimmed by 2 bases and V by 3 bases; bases with no gene match: 1. Per germline, CDR1 SQVTM and CDR2 ANQGSEA. This CDR3 has 13 residues. As DNA, the CDR3 is TGCAGCGTTGAGACTAGCGGGCCCTACGAGCAGTACTTC. Encoded protein: CSVETSGPYEQYF.

The chain recombines TRBV7-9 with TRBJ2-1, with 8 bases aligning to TRBD1. V gave up 5 bases and J gave up 8 bases; unmatched junction bases: 8. CDR1 is SEHNR, CDR2 FQNEAQ, per germline (reference sequence). The CDR3 extends over 14 amino acids. The CDR3 nucleotides read TGTGCCAGCAGCCCCGGGACAGGAGGGGATGAGCAGTTCTTC. Translation gives CASSPGTGGDEQFF.

The V call is TRBV6-1, the J call TRBJ1-6; D possibly corresponds to TRBD1 (6 bases). The CDR3 is 14 amino acids. Germline lookup yields CDR1 MNHNS and CDR2 SASEGT. The germline V and J ends were trimmed by 6 bases and 13 bases, with 19 bases remaining between them. The CDR3 region is CASSRQVSDTPLHF. The CDR3 DNA sequence: TGTGCCAGCAGCCGACAGGTTAGCGATACCCCCCTCCACTTT.

The chain links TRBV27 to TRBJ2-1; perhaps D is TRBD1 or TRBD2 (6 bases each). The V and J ends lost 4 bases and 9 bases respectively, with 19 bases between them. The CDR3 is 15 residues long. The V gene's germline CDR1 is MNHEY and CDR2 SMNVEV (reference sequence). Here the CDR3 DNA reads TGTGCCAGCAGTTGGGGGGCAGGGGCCCGCGGTGAGCAGTTCTTC. Its protein product is CASSWGAGARGEQFF.

V and J are TRBV7-9 and TRBJ2-3, with 8 bases that match TRBD2. Germline V gene lookup returns CDR1 SEHNR and CDR2 FQNEAQ (reference sequence). CDR3 length equals 15 residues. V dropped 5 bases and J dropped 3; count of bases not matched to a gene: 7. The CDR3 here is CASSPVQRETDTQYF. As DNA, the CDR3 is TGTGCCAGCAGCCCCGTCCAGCGGGAGACAGATACGCAGTATTTT.

The DNA for the CDR3 is TGTGCCAGCAGCTGTTACACCGGACAGATCCTCCCTGGGGCCAACGTCCTGACTTTC. It codes for CASSCYTGQILPGANVLTF. The rearrangement joins TRBV21-1 to TRBJ2-6; the D call of TRBD1 is as the table states it, not checked on the DNA. TRBV21-1 is given as a pseudogene. CDR3 length: 19 amino acids.

The genes are TRBV6-6 and TRBJ2-1; D possibly corresponds to TRBD2 (6 bases). The CDR3 is 15 residues long. CDR1 is MNHNY, CDR2 SVGAGI, per germline (reference sequence). Trimming pared 4 bases from V and 3 bases from J, leaving 13 bases between. The CDR3 sequence: CASSSPGADYNEQFF. CDR3 nucleotide sequence: TGTGCCAGCAGTTCCCCGGGAGCTGACTACAATGAGCAGTTCTTC.

The chain employs TRBV7-9 and TRBJ2-4, with D possibly TRBD1 on 5 matching bases. V was pared by 5 bases and J by 0 bases, with 11 bases between. The germline V gene has CDR1 SEHNR and CDR2 FQNEAQ (reference sequence). This CDR3 region has 15 residues. CDR3 amino acids: CASSPRQLAKNIQYF. The DNA of the CDR3 is TGTGCCAGCAGCCCACGACAGCTAGCCAAAAACATTCAGTACTTC.

V usage is TRBV5-5 and J usage is TRBJ2-1; 7 positions agree with TRBD1. V gave up 2 bases and J gave up 4 bases; unmatched junction bases: 6. Germline lookup yields CDR1 SGHKS and CDR2 YYEKEE (reference sequence). This CDR3 is 15 amino acids long. The CDR3 here is CASSFTGDNYNEQFF. CDR3 sequence (DNA): TGTGCCAGCAGCTTCACAGGGGACAATTACAATGAGCAGTTCTTC.

The chain employs TRBV30 and TRBJ2-2; D gene uncertain. The germline gives CDR1 GTSNPN, CDR2 SVGIG (reference sequence). This CDR3 comprises 14 residues. Trimming stripped 5 bases from V and 7 bases from J, with 17 bases between. CDR3 region: CAWPPGGGNGELFF. The CDR3 bases are TGTGCCTGGCCCCCCGGCGGCGGCAACGGGGAGCTGTTTTTT.